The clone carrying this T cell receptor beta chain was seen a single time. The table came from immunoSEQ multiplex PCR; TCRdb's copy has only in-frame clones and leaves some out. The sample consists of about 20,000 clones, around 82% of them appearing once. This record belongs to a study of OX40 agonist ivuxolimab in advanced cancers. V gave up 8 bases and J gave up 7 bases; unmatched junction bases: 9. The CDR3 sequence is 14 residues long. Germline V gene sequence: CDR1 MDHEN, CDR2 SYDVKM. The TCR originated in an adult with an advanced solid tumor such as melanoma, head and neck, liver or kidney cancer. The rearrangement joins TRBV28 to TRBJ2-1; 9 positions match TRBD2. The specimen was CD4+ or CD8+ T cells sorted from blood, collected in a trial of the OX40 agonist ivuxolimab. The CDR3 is CASARGGALNEQFF. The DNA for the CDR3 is TGTGCCAGCGCGCGGGGGGGGGCCCTAAATGAGCAGTTCTTC.